The rows below give T cell receptor beta chains drawn from one sample of a study of cytomegalovirus exposure and HLA in healthy donors. The data were produced by immunoSEQ multiplex PCR, yet TCRdb's version contains in-frame clones alone and is incomplete. The sample yields about 150,000 clones, 70% to 80% seen once. The specimen was PBMCs. These TCRs come from a male donor in good health and CMV-seronegative. Each CDR3 is given with its conserved first and last residue. Each record gives: CDR3 protein, CDR3 DNA, V gene, clone size, J gene, D gene. D genes are given only for firm matches. Expanded clones get a size class; other rows say once, few or many, or leave the size out.

cdr3_aa: CASSQDRGQGLDEQYF; cdr3_nt: TGTGCCAGCAGCCAAGATCGGGGTCAAGGGCTCGACGAGCAGTACTTC; v_call: TRBV4-2; clone_size: .; j_call: TRBJ2-7; d_call: .
cdr3_aa: CASSRTGRGQETQYF; cdr3_nt: TGTGCCAGCAGCAGGACAGGGAGGGGGCAAGAGACCCAGTACTTC; v_call: TRBV6-6; clone_size: .; j_call: TRBJ2-5; d_call: .
cdr3_aa: CASSLGTTSGVPRETQYF; cdr3_nt: TGTGCCAGCAGCTTAGGGACCACTAGCGGGGTGCCCCGAGAGACCCAGTACTTC; v_call: TRBV11-2; clone_size: .; j_call: TRBJ2-5; d_call: TRBD2
cdr3_aa: CAISESRLNTGELFF; cdr3_nt: TGTGCCATCAGTGAGTCGCGATTAAACACCGGGGAGCTGTTTTTT; v_call: TRBV10-3; clone_size: once; j_call: TRBJ2-2; d_call: .
cdr3_aa: CASSQTPKGAYEQYF; cdr3_nt: TGCGCCAGCAGCCAGACCCCAAAAGGGGCCTACGAGCAGTACTTC; v_call: TRBV4-3; clone_size: .; j_call: TRBJ2-7; d_call: .
cdr3_aa: CASSPEGQRTDTQYF; cdr3_nt: TGCGCCAGCAGCCCGGAGGGCCAAAGAACAGATACGCAGTATTTT; v_call: TRBV5-1; clone_size: once; j_call: TRBJ2-3; d_call: .
cdr3_aa: CASSHTQSSYEQYF; cdr3_nt: TGCGCCAGCAGCCACACACAGAGCTCCTACGAGCAGTACTTC; v_call: TRBV4-3; clone_size: .; j_call: TRBJ2-7; d_call: .
cdr3_aa: CAIGKGGLTYNEQFF; cdr3_nt: TGTGCCATCGGCAAGGGGGGACTAACCTACAATGAGCAGTTCTTC; v_call: TRBV10-3; clone_size: .; j_call: TRBJ2-1; d_call: .
cdr3_aa: CASSPWSGSYEQYF; cdr3_nt: TGTGCCAGCAGCCCGTGGAGCGGGAGTTACGAGCAGTACTTC; v_call: TRBV7-2; clone_size: .; j_call: TRBJ2-7; d_call: TRBD2
cdr3_aa: CASSLRTSGSFREQFF; cdr3_nt: TGTGCCAGCAGTCTCCGGACTAGCGGGAGTTTCCGCGAGCAGTTCTTC; v_call: TRBV28; clone_size: once; j_call: TRBJ2-1; d_call: TRBD2
cdr3_aa: CASSGWTSGSSGNEQFF; cdr3_nt: TGTGCCAGCAGCGGGTGGACTAGCGGGAGTTCTGGGAATGAGCAGTTCTTC; v_call: TRBV7-8; clone_size: .; j_call: TRBJ2-1; d_call: TRBD2
cdr3_aa: CSAQYQETQYF; cdr3_nt: TGCAGCGCCCAGTACCAAGAGACCCAGTACTTC; v_call: TRBV29-1; clone_size: .; j_call: TRBJ2-5; d_call: .
cdr3_aa: CASSQDSLETQYF; cdr3_nt: TGTGCCAGCAGTCAAGACAGTCTGGAGACCCAGTACTTC; v_call: TRBV5-4; clone_size: .; j_call: TRBJ2-5; d_call: .
cdr3_aa: CASSRNRDGGYGYTF; cdr3_nt: TGTGCCAGCAGTAGAAACCGGGACGGGGGCTATGGCTACACCTTC; v_call: TRBV28; clone_size: few; j_call: TRBJ1-2; d_call: .
cdr3_aa: CASSLRGGGPTDTQYF; cdr3_nt: TGTGCCAGCAGCTTACGTGGCGGGGGGCCCACAGATACGCAGTATTTT; v_call: TRBV7-9; clone_size: once; j_call: TRBJ2-3; d_call: TRBD2
cdr3_aa: CARTGTGGGNTIYF; cdr3_nt: TGTGCCAGGACTGGGACAGGGGGCGGAAACACCATATATTTT; v_call: TRBV27; clone_size: .; j_call: TRBJ1-3; d_call: TRBD1
cdr3_aa: CASQGRTEKLFF; cdr3_nt: TGTGCCTCACAGGGGAGAACCGAAAAACTGTTTTTT; v_call: TRBV30; clone_size: .; j_call: TRBJ1-4; d_call: TRBD1
cdr3_aa: CASSFQGNQETQYF; cdr3_nt: TGCGCCAGCAGCTTCCAGGGCAACCAAGAGACCCAGTACTTC; v_call: TRBV5-1; clone_size: .; j_call: TRBJ2-5; d_call: .
cdr3_aa: CASSPPGLAGVETQYF; cdr3_nt: TGTGCCAGCAGTCCCCCGGGACTAGCGGGGGTGGAGACCCAGTACTTC; v_call: TRBV6-6; clone_size: .; j_call: TRBJ2-5; d_call: TRBD2
cdr3_aa: CASSPRIGVFEQYF; cdr3_nt: TGTGCCAGCAGTCCCCGAATCGGGGTTTTCGAGCAGTACTTC; v_call: TRBV27; clone_size: .; j_call: TRBJ2-7; d_call: .
cdr3_aa: CASSPQGNYGYTF; cdr3_nt: TGTGCCAGTAGTCCACAGGGAAACTATGGCTACACCTTC; v_call: TRBV19; clone_size: .; j_call: TRBJ1-2; d_call: .
cdr3_aa: CASSLGGSQETQYF; cdr3_nt: TGTGCCAGCAGCTTAGGGGGCAGCCAAGAGACCCAGTACTTC; v_call: TRBV11-3; clone_size: .; j_call: TRBJ2-5; d_call: .
cdr3_aa: CASSLDGGTDTQYF; cdr3_nt: TGTGCCAGCTCTCTTGACGGGGGCACAGATACGCAGTATTTT; v_call: TRBV18; clone_size: few; j_call: TRBJ2-3; d_call: .
cdr3_aa: CASSYRSGDSYNEQFF; cdr3_nt: TGTGCCAGCAGTTACCGCTCGGGGGACAGCTACAATGAGCAGTTCTTC; v_call: TRBV6-7; clone_size: .; j_call: TRBJ2-1; d_call: .
cdr3_aa: CASSPKTGGHTEAFF; cdr3_nt: TGTGCCAGCAGTCCGAAGACAGGCGGGCACACTGAAGCTTTCTTT; v_call: TRBV27; clone_size: .; j_call: TRBJ1-1; d_call: .
cdr3_aa: CASSLNTRETQYF; cdr3_nt: TGCGCCAGCAGCTTGAATACCCGGGAGACCCAGTACTTC; v_call: TRBV5-1; clone_size: .; j_call: TRBJ2-5; d_call: .
cdr3_aa: CASSQDPTEYTEAFF; cdr3_nt: TGCGCCAGCAGCCAAGATCCCACAGAATACACTGAAGCTTTCTTT; v_call: TRBV4-3; clone_size: .; j_call: TRBJ1-1; d_call: .
cdr3_aa: CASSYLGQGDHEQYF; cdr3_nt: TGTGCCAGCAGCTACCTGGGACAGGGGGACCACGAGCAGTACTTC; v_call: TRBV5-4; clone_size: .; j_call: TRBJ2-7; d_call: TRBD1
cdr3_aa: CASSLGLRGEQFF; cdr3_nt: TGTGCCAGCAGTTTGGGACTCCGAGGGGAGCAGTTCTTC; v_call: TRBV7-3; clone_size: .; j_call: TRBJ2-1; d_call: .
cdr3_aa: CASSGRDGPYEQYF; cdr3_nt: TGTGCCAGCAGCGGGCGGGACGGACCCTACGAGCAGTACTTC; v_call: TRBV9; clone_size: .; j_call: TRBJ2-7; d_call: .
cdr3_aa: CASSIGRGSSYNEQFF; cdr3_nt: TGTGCCAGTAGTATTGGCAGGGGGAGCTCCTACAATGAGCAGTTCTTC; v_call: TRBV19; clone_size: .; j_call: TRBJ2-1; d_call: TRBD1
cdr3_aa: CSAEGEYEQYF; cdr3_nt: TGCAGTGCTGAGGGGGAATACGAGCAGTACTTC; v_call: TRBV20-1; clone_size: few; j_call: TRBJ2-7; d_call: .
cdr3_aa: CASSSSGTGVVYTF; cdr3_nt: TGTGCCAGCTCATCCTCCGGGACAGGGGTCGTCTACACCTTC; v_call: TRBV18; clone_size: .; j_call: TRBJ1-2; d_call: TRBD1
cdr3_aa: CASLSGLPGDEQFF; cdr3_nt: TGTGCCAGCTTATCGGGACTCCCCGGGGATGAGCAGTTCTTC; v_call: TRBV18; clone_size: few; j_call: TRBJ2-1; d_call: .
cdr3_aa: CASSLGANMNTEAFF; cdr3_nt: TGTGCCAGCAGCTTAGGGGCGAACATGAACACTGAAGCTTTCTTT; v_call: TRBV7-6; clone_size: .; j_call: TRBJ1-1; d_call: .
cdr3_aa: CASSDAGTGTDEQFF; cdr3_nt: TGTGCCAGCAGTGATGCCGGGACAGGGACCGATGAGCAGTTCTTC; v_call: TRBV2; clone_size: .; j_call: TRBJ2-1; d_call: TRBD1
cdr3_aa: CAWSTSGREQYF; cdr3_nt: TGTGCCTGGTCGACTAGCGGGAGGGAGCAGTACTTC; v_call: TRBV30; clone_size: few; j_call: TRBJ2-7; d_call: TRBD2
cdr3_aa: CASSRELNSYNEQFF; cdr3_nt: TGTGCCAGCAGCCGAGAGTTGAACTCCTACAATGAGCAGTTCTTC; v_call: TRBV7-3; clone_size: .; j_call: TRBJ2-1; d_call: .
cdr3_aa: CASSLGISAGYEQYF; cdr3_nt: TGTGCCAGCAGTTTAGGGATTAGCGCGGGCTACGAGCAGTACTTC; v_call: TRBV28; clone_size: .; j_call: TRBJ2-7; d_call: .
cdr3_aa: CASTLDRGSEKLFF; cdr3_nt: TGTGCCAGCACCCTGGACAGGGGGAGTGAAAAACTGTTTTTT; v_call: TRBV11-2; clone_size: .; j_call: TRBJ1-4; d_call: TRBD1
cdr3_aa: CASSYDQGNTEAFF; cdr3_nt: TGTGCCAGCAGTTACGATCAGGGGAACACTGAAGCTTTCTTT; v_call: TRBV6-6; clone_size: .; j_call: TRBJ1-1; d_call: .
cdr3_aa: CASSLVAGANNEQFF; cdr3_nt: TGCGCCAGCAGCTTGGTAGCGGGGGCAAACAATGAGCAGTTCTTC; v_call: TRBV5-1; clone_size: .; j_call: TRBJ2-1; d_call: TRBD2
cdr3_aa: CASSLWAGGGQPQHF; cdr3_nt: TGTGCCAGCAGTTTATGGGCAGGGGGCGGGCAGCCCCAGCATTTT; v_call: TRBV28; clone_size: few; j_call: TRBJ1-5; d_call: TRBD1
cdr3_aa: CASSDVLAGGYNEQFF; cdr3_nt: TGTGCCAGCAGCGACGTCCTAGCGGGGGGCTACAATGAGCAGTTCTTC; v_call: TRBV9; clone_size: .; j_call: TRBJ2-1; d_call: TRBD2
cdr3_aa: CAIGTGGQITGELFF; cdr3_nt: TGTGCCATAGGGACCGGGGGGCAGATCACCGGGGAGCTGTTTTTT; v_call: TRBV10-3; clone_size: .; j_call: TRBJ2-2; d_call: .
cdr3_aa: CALTGQDSYEQYF; cdr3_nt: TGTGCCCTAACCGGACAGGACTCCTACGAGCAGTACTTC; v_call: TRBV2; clone_size: few; j_call: TRBJ2-7; d_call: TRBD1